This T cell receptor (beta chain) was identified during a study of PD-1 blockade in classical Hodgkin lymphoma. Study-level findings and limits: Initiation of nivolumab under 1 year after ASCT led to exclusion of patients.

Autologous stem cell transplantation was followed by relapse in every patient, and brentuximab vedotin exposure varied. The study recorded best responses of complete response, partial response or progressive disease. Of note for this clone: Its target is unknown.

The repertoire was sequenced with immunoSEQ multiplex PCR; TCRdb's copy has only in-frame clones and lacks some. The sample records 45,000 to 55,000 clones, over 70% being singletons. Deletions cut 5 bases from V and 1 base from J, with 2 bases between. Germline CDR1 SGHNT, CDR2 YENEEA. This CDR3 is 11 amino acids long. This clonotype was obtained from a human donor with classical Hodgkin lymphoma. This specimen was peripheral blood mononuclear cells (PBMCs), taken at baseline. This sequence joins TRBV11-3 and TRBJ2-5; no firm D call. CDR3 sequence: CASSAQETQYF. The CDR3 nucleotides are TGTGCCAGCAGCGCCCAAGAGACCCAGTACTTC.